This record covers a single T cell receptor beta chain. Locally advanced or metastatic urothelial carcinoma was diagnosed in the patients. The data were taken from a study of PD-L1 blockade in urothelial cancer. The CDR3 runs to 15 residues. In germline, CDR1 is LNHDA, CDR2 SQIVND (reference sequence). Trimming took off 3 bases at V and 0 bases at J, with 11 bases between the two ends. TCRdb's copy holds only in-frame clones and misses some; the assay was immunoSEQ multiplex PCR. The data contain about 50,000 clones, around nine tenths of them singletons. The source was PBMCs, collected around atezolizumab (anti-PD-L1) treatment. V gene TRBV19 combines with J gene TRBJ1-1; D is uncertain. The origin of this receptor is a man in his sixties with urothelial cancer. Here the CDR3 reads CASSISIGMNTEAFF. The CDR3 DNA sequence: TGTGCCAGTAGTATCTCCATCGGGATGAACACTGAAGCTTTCTTT. Looking up the rest from reference TRBV19 and TRBJ1-1 gives the full variable domain: DGGITQSPKYLFRKEGQNVTLSCEQNLNHDAMYWYRQDPGQGLRLIYYSQIVNDFQKGDIAEGYSVSREKKESFPLTVTSAQKNPTAFYLCASSISIGMNTEAFFGQGTRLTVV.